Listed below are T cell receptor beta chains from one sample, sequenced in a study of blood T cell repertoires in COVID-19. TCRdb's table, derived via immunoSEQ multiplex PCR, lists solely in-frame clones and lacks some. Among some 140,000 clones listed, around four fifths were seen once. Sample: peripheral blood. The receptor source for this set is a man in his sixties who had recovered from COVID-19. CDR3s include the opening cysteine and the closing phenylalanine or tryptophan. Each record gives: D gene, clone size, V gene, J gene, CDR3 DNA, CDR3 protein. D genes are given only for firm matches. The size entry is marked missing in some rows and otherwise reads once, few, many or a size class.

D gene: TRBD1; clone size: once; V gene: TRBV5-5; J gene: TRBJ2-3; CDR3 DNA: TGTGCCAGCAGCTTTTCGACAGGGGGTGTCACAGATACGCAGTATTTT; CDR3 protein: CASSFSTGGVTDTQYF
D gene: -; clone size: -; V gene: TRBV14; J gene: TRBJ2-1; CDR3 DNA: TGTGCCAGCAGCCAAGGTCTTGCGGAGACCGATTACAATGAGCAGTTCTTC; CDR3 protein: CASSQGLAETDYNEQFF
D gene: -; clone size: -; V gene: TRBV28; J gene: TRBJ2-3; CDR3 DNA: TGTGCTACCATGGCTAGAAGCACAGATACGCAGTATTTT; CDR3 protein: CATMARSTDTQYF
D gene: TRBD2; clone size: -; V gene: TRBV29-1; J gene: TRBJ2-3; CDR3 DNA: TGCAGCGTTGGGGGGGAGCGGGAGAGCACAGATACGCAGTATTTT; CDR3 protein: CSVGGERESTDTQYF
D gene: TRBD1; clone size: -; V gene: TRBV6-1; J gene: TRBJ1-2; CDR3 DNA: TGTGCCAGCAGTGACGGACAGGGGGCCTATGGCTACACCTTC; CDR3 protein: CASSDGQGAYGYTF
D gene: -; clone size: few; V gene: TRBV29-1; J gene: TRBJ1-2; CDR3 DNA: TGCAGCGGACAAGGACTGGGGGGCTACACCTTC; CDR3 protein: CSGQGLGGYTF
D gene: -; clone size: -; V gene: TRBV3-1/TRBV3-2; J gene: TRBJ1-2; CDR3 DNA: TGTGCCAGCAGCCGCGTACAGAACTATGGCTACACCTTC; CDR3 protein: CASSRVQNYGYTF
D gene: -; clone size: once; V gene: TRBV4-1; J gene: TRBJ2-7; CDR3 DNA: TGCGCCAGCAGCCAAGATCGACAGAGCTCCTACGAGCAGTACTTC; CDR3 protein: CASSQDRQSSYEQYF
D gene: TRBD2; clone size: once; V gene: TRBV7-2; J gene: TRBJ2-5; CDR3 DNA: TGTGCCAGCAGCCTCCGACTAGCGGGAGTAACAGAGACCCAGTACTTC; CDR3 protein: CASSLRLAGVTETQYF
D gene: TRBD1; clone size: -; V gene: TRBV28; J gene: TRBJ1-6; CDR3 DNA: TGTGCCAGCAGGCGTCAGACAGGGGCGGGATCACCCCTCCACTTT; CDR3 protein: CASRRQTGAGSPLHF
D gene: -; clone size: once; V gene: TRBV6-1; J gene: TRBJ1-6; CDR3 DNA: TGTGCCAGCAGTGAGGGACTTAATTCACCCCTCCACTTT; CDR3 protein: CASSEGLNSPLHF
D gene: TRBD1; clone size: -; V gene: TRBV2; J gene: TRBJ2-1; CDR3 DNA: TGTGCCAGCAGTGAACCGCCCCGGGACAGGGGGAGGCATGAGCAGTTCTTC; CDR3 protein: CASSEPPRDRGRHEQFF
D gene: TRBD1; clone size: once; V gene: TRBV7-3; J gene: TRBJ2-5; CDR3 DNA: TGTGCCAGCAGCTTAAGAAAGGGCTCGGGGACAGCGGAGCAAGAGACCCAGTACTTC; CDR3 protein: CASSLRKGSGTAEQETQYF
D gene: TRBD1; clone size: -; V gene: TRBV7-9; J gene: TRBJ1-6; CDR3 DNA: TGTGCCAGCAGCCTGGACAGGGTCTATTCACCCCTCCACTTT; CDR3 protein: CASSLDRVYSPLHF
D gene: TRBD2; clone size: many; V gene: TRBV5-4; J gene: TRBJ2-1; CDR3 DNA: TGTGCCAGCAGCCATAGACTAGCGTCCTCCTACAATGAGCAGTTCTTC; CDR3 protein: CASSHRLASSYNEQFF
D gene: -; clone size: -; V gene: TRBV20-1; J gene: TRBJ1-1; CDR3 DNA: TGCAGTGCTAGTGACGGGGGCGGGAGCACTGAAGCTTTCTTT; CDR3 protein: CSASDGGGSTEAFF
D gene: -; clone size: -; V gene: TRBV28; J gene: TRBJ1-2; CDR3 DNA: TGTGCCAGCAGGAGCCCACAGGGAGACTATGGCTACACCTTC; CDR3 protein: CASRSPQGDYGYTF
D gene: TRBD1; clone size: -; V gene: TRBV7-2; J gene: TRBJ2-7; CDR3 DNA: TGTGCCAGCAGCGTCAACAGGGGTCCGTTCGAGCAGTACTTC; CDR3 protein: CASSVNRGPFEQYF
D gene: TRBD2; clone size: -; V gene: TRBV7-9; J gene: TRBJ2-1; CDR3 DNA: TGTGCCAGCAGCTTAGAACTAGCGGGGGGATATGAGCAGTTCTTC; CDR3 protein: CASSLELAGGYEQFF
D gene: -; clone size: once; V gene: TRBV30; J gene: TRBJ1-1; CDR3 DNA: TGTGCCTGGAGTGCGGCCGGTAGCGCGGGGAACACTGAAGCTTTCTTT; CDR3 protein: CAWSAAGSAGNTEAFF
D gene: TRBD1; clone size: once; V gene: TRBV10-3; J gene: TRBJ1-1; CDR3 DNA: TGTGCCATCAGTGGGTCAGGGGGCACTGAAGCTTTCTTT; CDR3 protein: CAISGSGGTEAFF
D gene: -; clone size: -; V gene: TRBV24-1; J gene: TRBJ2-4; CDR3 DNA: TGTGCCACCAGTGCCCCGATCAGTATCATAGCCAAAAACATTCAGTACTTC; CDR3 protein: CATSAPISIIAKNIQYF
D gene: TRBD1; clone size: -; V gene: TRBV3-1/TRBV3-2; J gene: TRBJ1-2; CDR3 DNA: TGTGCCAGCAGCCCCCGGGACAGGGGTTTCGCGAACTATGGCTACACCTTC; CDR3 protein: CASSPRDRGFANYGYTF
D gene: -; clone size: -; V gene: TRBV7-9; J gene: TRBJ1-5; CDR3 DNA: TGTGCCAGCAGCTTAGGTGGCGGGGTAGGCAATCAGCCCCAGCATTTT; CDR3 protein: CASSLGGGVGNQPQHF
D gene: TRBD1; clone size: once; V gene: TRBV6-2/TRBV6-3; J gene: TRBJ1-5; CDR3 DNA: TGTGCCAGCAGTTACTCGACAGGGCGACAGCCCCAGCATTTT; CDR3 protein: CASSYSTGRQPQHF
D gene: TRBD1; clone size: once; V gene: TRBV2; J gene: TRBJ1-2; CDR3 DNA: TGTGCCAGCAGTGAGTCGGGACAGAACTATGGCTACACCTTC; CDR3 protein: CASSESGQNYGYTF
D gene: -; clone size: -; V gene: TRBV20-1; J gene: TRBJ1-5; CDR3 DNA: TGCAGTGCTAGGGCGCAGGGGCACCAGCATTTT; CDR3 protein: CSARAQGHQHF
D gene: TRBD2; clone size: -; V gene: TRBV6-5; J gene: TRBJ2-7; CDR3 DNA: TGTGCCAGCATGACTAGCGGGAGATCCTACGAGCAGTACTTC; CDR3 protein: CASMTSGRSYEQYF
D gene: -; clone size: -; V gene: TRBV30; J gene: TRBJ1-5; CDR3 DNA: TGTGCCTGGAGTGTAACGGGAATCAATCAGCCCCAGCATTTT; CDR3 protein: CAWSVTGINQPQHF
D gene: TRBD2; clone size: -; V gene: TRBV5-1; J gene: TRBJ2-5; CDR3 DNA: TGCGCCAGCGGCCAGACTAGCGGGAGTACCGAGACCCAGTACTTC; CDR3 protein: CASGQTSGSTETQYF
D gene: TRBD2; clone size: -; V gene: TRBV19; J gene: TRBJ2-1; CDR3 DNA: TGTGCCAGTAGTATCAAAAGCGGGAGCTGGAATGAGCAGTTCTTC; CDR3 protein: CASSIKSGSWNEQFF
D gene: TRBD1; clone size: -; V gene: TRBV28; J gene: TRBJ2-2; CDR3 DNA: TGTGCCAGCAGTTGGGGACAGATCACCGGGGAGCTGTTTTTT; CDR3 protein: CASSWGQITGELFF
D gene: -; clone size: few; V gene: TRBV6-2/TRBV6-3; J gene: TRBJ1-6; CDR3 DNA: TGTGCCAGCAGTTACGGTTCTCAGGGTGCACCCCTCCACTTT; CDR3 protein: CASSYGSQGAPLHF
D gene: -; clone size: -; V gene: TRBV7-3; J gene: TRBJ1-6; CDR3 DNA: TGTGCCAGCAGCACCGTTAGAAATTCACCCCTCCACTTT; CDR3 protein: CASSTVRNSPLHF
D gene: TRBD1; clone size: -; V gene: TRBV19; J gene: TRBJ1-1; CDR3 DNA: TGTGCCAGTACCTTCGGGACAGGGGGTTACACTGAAGCTTTCTTT; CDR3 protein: CASTFGTGGYTEAFF
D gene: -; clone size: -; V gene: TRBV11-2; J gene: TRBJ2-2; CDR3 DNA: TGTGCCAGCAGCTTAGGTGGTGGAGGCGGGGAGCTGTTTTTT; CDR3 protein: CASSLGGGGGELFF
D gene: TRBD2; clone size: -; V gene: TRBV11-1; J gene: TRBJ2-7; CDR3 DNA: TGTGCCAGCAGCAAACGGACTAGCGGGGCCTCCTACGAGCAGTACTTC; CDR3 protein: CASSKRTSGASYEQYF
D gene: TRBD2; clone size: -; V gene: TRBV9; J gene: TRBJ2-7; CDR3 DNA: TGTGCCAGCAGCGTAGGACTAGCGGGAGACTACGAGCAGTACTTC; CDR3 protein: CASSVGLAGDYEQYF
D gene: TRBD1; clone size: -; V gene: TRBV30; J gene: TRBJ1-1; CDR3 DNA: TGTGCCTGGAGTCTTACCGGGACAGGGAACACTGAAGCTTTCTTT; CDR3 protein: CAWSLTGTGNTEAFF